The entry below describes one T cell receptor (beta chain). The antigen is not known. This sample is part of a study of CXCR3-negative and CXCR3-positive naive CD8 T cells. This CDR3 has 15 amino acids. Germline-derived CDR1 and CDR2 are SGHRS and YFSETQ. General study points: Cryopreserved cells showed partially decreased CXCR3 expression, and most assays used fresh PBMCs. TCR strength was inferred from TRB CDR3 properties, while surface CD5 was comparable between naive subsets.

Through 5' RACE with UMI labels, the TRB cDNA libraries were prepared. TCRdb reprocessed the 5' RACE reads and keeps a single row for each CDR3 protein, giving no DNA. The sample includes about 130,000 distinct CDR3 sequences. Each CD8+ T cell subset was flow-sorted in triplicate. Every sort contained 300,000 or so cells. Those CD8+ T cells considered naive were CD45RO-CCR7+CD27+CD95-. The sample was naive CXCR3- CD8+ T cells from blood. Subset given: CD45RO-CCR7+CD27+CD95- naive CD8+ T cells lacking CXCR3 (TNR3-). The V call is TRBV5-1, the J call TRBJ2-2; TCRdb selects TRBD1, and the lack of DNA leaves this call unchecked. The sequence derives from a human donor in good health. Some clones in this sample may be carry-over from other donors' samples. The CDR3 protein is CASSSGTGVTGELFF.